This passage covers 16 T cell receptor beta chains from one sample sequenced in a study of cytomegalovirus exposure and HLA in healthy donors. Amplification used 60 Vbeta primers and 13 Jbeta primers. Using immunoSEQ multiplex PCR, the repertoire was profiled, and TCRdb retains in-frame clones only, with some absent. The sample has 45,000 to 65,000 clones, about three quarters seen once. The sample comprised PBMCs. These receptors originate from a man younger than 35 in good health and CMV-seronegative.

The chain links TRBV30 to TRBJ2-7; D unresolved. Germline assignment: CDR1 GTSNPN and CDR2 SVGIG (reference sequence). The CDR3 runs 12 residues. V was shortened by 6 bases and J by 0 bases, with 9 bases between the two germline ends. The chain's CDR3 is CACRINSYEQYF. CDR3 coding DNA: TGTGCCTGCAGAATTAACTCCTACGAGCAGTACTTC.

This clone has only one observation. V gene TRBV28 combines with J gene TRBJ2-5; TRBD1 agrees at 9 bases. The V gene end was trimmed by 1 base and the J gene end by 5 bases; junction bases not matched to a gene: 5. This CDR3 contains 15 residues. Germline-derived CDR1 and CDR2 are MDHEN and SYDVKM. CDR3 nucleotides: TGTGCCAGCAGTTTATCAACAGGGGGCTACGAGACCCAGTACTTC. It yields the protein CASSLSTGGYETQYF.

This sequence joins TRBV28 and TRBJ2-7; 8 positions match TRBD1. Losses at the gene ends were 5 bases for V and 5 bases for J; bases not matched to a gene: 8. CDR3 length: 14 amino acids. Germline CDR1 is MDHEN and CDR2 is SYDVKM. CDR3 coding DNA: TGTGCCAGCAGTCCGAGGACAGGGCAACACGAGCAGTACTTC. Protein sequence: CASSPRTGQHEQYF.

The chain is built from TRBV29-1 and TRBJ1-2; D gene ambiguous. CDR1 is SQVTM, CDR2 ANQGSEA, per germline. The CDR3 sequence is 11 residues long. Trimming removed 7 bases at V and 8 bases at J, with 14 bases between. The CDR3 DNA reads as TGCAGCGCTGAGTTCCGGGAAGGCTACACCTTC. It yields the protein CSAEFREGYTF.

The rearrangement joins TRBV6-1 to TRBJ1-1; D unclear. Germline CDR1 MNHNS, CDR2 SASEGT. This CDR3 has 11 amino acids. The V gene lost 8 bases and the J gene lost 1 base, with 5 bases spanning the gap. CDR3 sequence (DNA): TGTGCCAGCTGTCAGAACACTGAAGCTTTCTTT. Protein sequence: CASCQNTEAFF.

This chain links TRBV6-4 with TRBJ2-2; 8 nucleotides line up with TRBD2. J was trimmed by 6 bases and V by 3 bases; bases with no gene match: 3. Germline V CDR1 and CDR2: MRHNA, SNTAGT. CDR3 length: 14 amino acids. The chain's CDR3 is CASSETSVSGELFF. The DNA for the CDR3 is TGTGCCAGCAGTGAGACTAGCGTGTCCGGGGAGCTGTTTTTT.

This clone was found a few times. The chain carries TRBV4-1 and TRBJ2-7; D gene unclear. The CDR3 has 15 residues. Germline CDR1 is MGHRA and CDR2 is YSYEKL. V was cut by 0 bases and J by 4 bases, with 13 bases left in between. The CDR3 nucleotides read TGCGCCAGCAGCCAAGATGGGCCAGGCCCATACGAGCAGTACTTC. Translating it yields CASSQDGPGPYEQYF.

The chain links TRBV4-2 to TRBJ2-1; maybe TRBD2 (6 bases). The V and J ends lost 7 bases and 5 bases respectively, with 21 bases between them. In germline, CDR1 is LGHNA, CDR2 YNFKEQ. The CDR3 length is 16 residues. CDR3 sequence (DNA): TGTGCCAGCACTGCGGGAAGAGGCGGGACCGACAATGAGCAGTTCTTC. Its translation: CASTAGRGGTDNEQFF.

The table lists this clone with a few counts. The chain combines TRBV10-1 with TRBJ2-7, with 7 bases matching TRBD1. V lost 6 bases and J lost 0; bases outside the gene matches: 5. The length of the CDR3 is 14 residues. CDR1 is WNHNN, CDR2 SYGVQD, per germline (reference sequence). CDR3 amino acids: CASSRDSSSYEQYF. The CDR3 DNA sequence: TGCGCCAGCAGCCGGGACAGTTCCTCCTACGAGCAGTACTTC.

The rearrangement uses TRBV9 and TRBJ1-1; D remains unclear. V lost 3 bases to trimming and J lost 5 bases, with 14 bases between them. The CDR3 covers 14 residues. The germline V gene has CDR1 SGDLS and CDR2 YYNGEE. In nucleotides, the CDR3 is TGTGCCAGCAGCGAGTCCGGGTTTAGTACTGAAGCTTTCTTT. It specifies CASSESGFSTEAFF.

This clone was found once. The CDR3 DNA is TGTGCCAGCGGCCGGGCAACTAATGAAAAACTGTTTTTT. It translates to CASGRATNEKLFF. J is TRBJ1-4 and V is TRBV6-1; D is unclear. Trimming pared 8 bases from V and 0 bases from J, leaving 7 bases between. The germline gives CDR1 MNHNS, CDR2 SASEGT. The CDR3 has 13 residues.

In this sample, this clone turned up a few times. CDR3 protein: CASSFSTGEDTEAFF. In DNA form, the CDR3 reads TGTGCCAGCAGCTTTTCAACAGGGGAGGACACTGAAGCTTTCTTT. The chain links TRBV7-9 to TRBJ1-1, with TRBD1 matching 7 bases. CDR3 size: 15 residues. Per germline, CDR1 SEHNR and CDR2 FQNEAQ (reference sequence). V was pared by 3 bases and J by 3 bases, with 7 bases of the junction left unmatched.

V and J are TRBV11-1 and TRBJ2-4; D is undetermined. This CDR3 region has 13 residues. Trimming left V 1 base short and J 6 bases short, with 7 bases between. Germline CDR1 reads SGHAT; CDR2 reads FQDESV (reference sequence). DNA for the CDR3: TGTGCCAGCAGCTTAGGGGCAGTAAACATTCAGTACTTC. As protein: CASSLGAVNIQYF.

J is TRBJ2-3 and V is TRBV4-3; possible D gene TRBD2, 6 bases. Trimming pared 0 bases from V and 4 bases from J, leaving 14 bases between. The germline gives CDR1 LGHNA, CDR2 YSLEER. The CDR3 loop spans 16 amino acids. The CDR3 region has the DNA TGCGCCAGCAGCCAAGATCCCGGGAGTTCAGCAGATACGCAGTATTTT. Encoded protein: CASSQDPGSSADTQYF.

This sequence joins TRBV13 and TRBJ2-7; TRBD1 aligns across 7 bases. The length of the CDR3 is 16 residues. V lost 1 base to trimming and J lost 7 bases; unmatched junction nucleotides: 13. The V gene's germline CDR1 is PRHDT and CDR2 FYEKMQ (reference sequence). CDR3 sequence: CASSLATGQLPWEQYF. For the CDR3, the DNA is TGTGCCAGCAGCTTAGCCACGGGACAGCTACCTTGGGAGCAGTACTTC.

This clone has only a few counts. This sequence joins TRBV29-1 and TRBJ2-6, with D tentatively TRBD1 (5 bases). Looked up from germline, CDR1 is SQVTM and CDR2 is ANQGSEA. The CDR3 has 14 amino acids. The ends were cut back, 6 bases at V and 0 bases at J, with 9 bases in the middle. CDR3 DNA: TGCAGCGTACTCACAGGCTCTGGGGCCAACGTCCTGACTTTC. Translation: CSVLTGSGANVLTF.